This T cell receptor beta chain was obtained from a study of shared clonotypes between healthy human individuals. Notes on the study in general: When compared with the clonotypes that were shared by all four sorted-subset donors, the non-shared clonotypes turned out to have lower generation probabilities. It was observed that about 5% of naive CD4 clonotypes were shared across a handful of donors.

Notes on this clone: The antigen is undetermined.

Profiling relied on immunoSEQ multiplex PCR, and the TCRdb table lists in-frame clones only, not all of them. The table shows approximately 530,000 clones, with roughly 95% occurring only once. The CDR3 totals 15 residues. Germline lookup yields CDR1 MNHNS and CDR2 SASEGT. Trimming took 7 bases from V and 6 from J; bases not matched to a gene: 13. Sequenced: naive CD4+ T cells sorted from blood. Indicated subset: CD45RA+ positively selected. This TCR was recovered from a woman aged 25 to 45 in good health. V and J are TRBV6-1 and TRBJ1-2; 8 nucleotides agree with TRBD1. Here the CDR3 DNA reads TGTGCCAGCATCCTAACTACTGTACAGGGGGATGGCTACACCTTC. The encoded protein is CASILTTVQGDGYTF.